The 32 T cell receptor beta chains given below trace back to one sample, sequenced in a study of T-cell memory formation after mild COVID-19. TCRdb reanalysed the 5' RACE reads using MiXCR and keeps one entry per CDR3 protein. The table shows 200,000 or so distinct CDR3 sequences, with roughly 10% occurring only once. The sequenced sample consisted of PBMCs or a T cell subset sorted from them (not recorded which). The receptor source for this set is a young man who had mild COVID-19 (a few samples of this study predate the infection). Cell type and time point are not known.

The chain carries TRBV2 and TRBJ1-6; D uncertain. Germline V CDR1 and CDR2: SNHLY, FYNNEI. The CDR3 is 14 residues long. With 8 bases removed from V and 9 bases from J, the gap between germline ends came to 17 bases. The CDR3 DNA reads as TGTGCCAGCGGAGTGAGTTTACCAGGTTCACCCCTCCACTTT. Protein sequence: CASGVSLPGSPLHF.

The CDR3 loop reads CASSPPGGGVTDTQYF. In nucleotides, the CDR3 is TGTGCCAGCAGCCCACCGGGCGGGGGGGTCACAGATACGCAGTATTTT. The chain links TRBV6-5 to TRBJ2-3; 9 bases line up with TRBD2. V lost 6 bases, J lost 2 bases, and 9 bases stayed unmatched. CDR3 length: 16 amino acids. Germline V lookup: CDR1 MNHEY, CDR2 SVGAGI.

V and J are TRBV23-1 and TRBJ2-1; D possibly corresponds to TRBD1 (5 bases). TRBV23-1 is filed as an ORF, its function uncertain. The CDR3 length is 13 residues. V was clipped by 2 bases and J by 9 bases, with 11 bases between them. The CDR3 DNA follows: TGCGCCAGCAGTCAAGGGGCTGGGGTTGAGCAGTTCTTC. It yields the protein CASSQGAGVEQFF.

This clonotype has ten or more counts. The rearrangement joins TRBV5-6 to TRBJ2-5; TRBD2 matches 11 bases. The CDR3 is made up of 15 amino acids. V was clipped by 0 bases and J by 5 bases; unmatched bases: 3. CDR1 is SGHDT and CDR2 is YYEEEE in the germline V gene. This CDR3 is CASSLVAGGSETQYF. CDR3 sequence (DNA): TGTGCCAGCAGCTTGGTAGCGGGGGGGTCGGAGACCCAGTACTTC.

V gene TRBV20-1 combines with J gene TRBJ2-1, with 8 nucleotides matching TRBD1. This CDR3 has 13 amino acids. The J segment lost 4 bases and the V segment lost 5 bases, leaving 4 bases of the junction unmatched. Germline V gives CDR1 DFQATT, CDR2 SNEGSKA (reference sequence). The CDR3 loop is CSAAHRGYNEQFF. The CDR3 DNA reads as TGCAGTGCTGCCCACAGGGGGTACAATGAGCAGTTCTTC.

This clonotype was observed a few times. The DNA for the CDR3 is TGTGCCAGCAGTTTATCCGGCGGGGGGGCTAGCTATGAGCAGTTCTTC. Encoded protein: CASSLSGGGASYEQFF. The J gene is TRBJ2-1, the V gene TRBV27, with 9 bases lining up with TRBD2. Per germline, CDR1 MNHEY and CDR2 SMNVEV (reference sequence). The CDR3 spans 16 residues. The V segment lost 0 bases and the J segment 8 bases; nucleotides outside the gene matches: 8.

This clonotype was seen at least ten times. The rearrangement uses TRBV12-3 or TRBV12-4 and TRBJ1-2, with 8 positions matching TRBD1. The CDR3 totals 14 residues. Germline trimming cut 6 bases from V and 6 bases from J; bases unmatched to any gene: 9. CDR3 region: CASSEPQGAHGYTF. CDR3 nucleotides: TGTGCCAGCAGCGAACCCCAGGGGGCTCATGGCTACACCTTC.

There are a few counts of this clonotype. The junction does not match germline at one end; this may be a read error. J is TRBJ2-5 and V is TRBV4-3; D is ambiguous. The CDR3 has 16 amino acids. CDR1 LGHNA and CDR2 YSLEER come from the germline V gene. The chain's CDR3 is CASSQEVRRSVETQYF. In DNA, the CDR3 is TGCGCCAGCAGTCAAGAAGTACGGCGATCGGTGGAGACCCAGTACTTC.

This clonotype was picked up many times. V gene TRBV5-1 combines with J gene TRBJ2-3, with D perhaps assigned TRBD1 or TRBD2 (5 bases each). The CDR3 spans 15 residues. Trimming left V 4 bases short and J 4 bases short, with 16 bases between. CDR1 is SGHRS, CDR2 YFSETQ, per germline. The CDR3 loop is CASSARGGFSDTQYF. The CDR3 nucleotides are TGCGCCAGCAGCGCGAGGGGTGGTTTTTCAGATACGCAGTATTTT.

A few counts support this clonotype. The CDR3 protein is CASSLVPSRGYNTGELFF. CDR3 nucleotides: TGTGCCAGCAGTTTAGTGCCCTCCAGGGGGTATAACACCGGGGAGCTGTTTTTT. V usage is TRBV12-3 or TRBV12-4 and J usage is TRBJ2-2; 7 positions agree with TRBD1. Unmatched junction bases numbered 10, after V lost 1 base and J lost 2 bases. This CDR3 has 18 amino acids.

This clonotype appeared many times. The rearrangement joins TRBV4-2 to TRBJ2-3; the match to TRBD2 covers 9 bases. J gave up 4 bases and V 4 bases, and 6 bases lay outside the gene matches. Germline values: CDR1 LGHNA, CDR2 YNFKEQ. This CDR3 spans 15 amino acids. CDR3 loop: CASSPVAGASDTQYF. For the CDR3, the DNA is TGTGCCAGCAGCCCAGTAGCGGGGGCGTCAGATACGCAGTATTTT.

The chain links TRBV29-1 to TRBJ1-1; D is undetermined. V lost 4 bases to trimming and J lost 0 bases, with 6 bases between them. This CDR3 comprises 12 residues. Germline V gene sequence: CDR1 SQVTM, CDR2 ANQGSEA. CDR3 amino acids: CSVVSVNTEAFF. CDR3 sequence (DNA): TGCAGCGTTGTTTCTGTGAACACTGAAGCTTTCTTT.

The gene calls are TRBV6-5 and TRBJ2-2, with D perhaps matching TRBD2 (7 bases). This CDR3 is built from 15 residues. The germline V gene has CDR1 MNHEY and CDR2 SVGAGI. The V and J ends lost 2 bases and 8 bases respectively, with 15 bases between them. The CDR3 nucleotides are TGTGCCAGCAGTTACCGGGGGGCAAGGCTTGGGGAGCTGTTTTTT. It specifies CASSYRGARLGELFF.

This clonotype was observed many times. J is TRBJ2-4 and V is TRBV7-2; the match to TRBD2 covers 9 bases. Germline V lookup: CDR1 SGHTA, CDR2 FQGNSA. The CDR3 has 15 residues. V gave up 1 base and J gave up 9 bases; unmatched junction bases: 7. CDR3 sequence (DNA): TGTGCCAGCAGCTTAGGGGTCTCAGCGGGGGGCATTCAGTACTTC. Encoded protein: CASSLGVSAGGIQYF.

V gene TRBV6-5 combines with J gene TRBJ1-6; 8 bases map to TRBD1. The V and J ends lost 5 bases and 10 bases, in that order; junction bases with no gene match: 10. Germline V gene data show CDR1 as MNHEY and CDR2 as SVGAGI. This CDR3 spans 15 amino acids. In nucleotides, the CDR3 is TGTGCCAGCAGTCACCTGGACAGGGTCGAATCACCCCTCCACTTT. Translating gives CASSHLDRVESPLHF.

The rearrangement joins TRBV7-3 to TRBJ2-5; TRBD1 might be the D (6 bases). V lost 1 base and J 3 bases, leaving 9 bases between the germline ends. Germline-derived CDR1 and CDR2 are SGHTA and FQGTGA. The CDR3 spans 14 residues. The CDR3 sequence: CASSLNPGEETQYF. The CDR3 DNA is TGTGCCAGCAGCTTAAACCCAGGGGAAGAGACCCAGTACTTC.

V and J are TRBV20-1 and TRBJ1-4; D possibly corresponds to TRBD1 (6 bases). The germline CDR1 and CDR2 sequences are DFQATT and SNEGSKA (reference sequence). V lost 6 bases and J 8 bases, leaving 22 bases between the germline ends. CDR3 size: 15 residues. CDR3: CSANTGPLFMEKLFF. As DNA, the CDR3 is TGCAGTGCCAACACAGGGCCCCTATTCATGGAAAAACTGTTTTTT.

V usage is TRBV2 and J usage is TRBJ2-1, with D uncertain. Germline V gene lookup returns CDR1 SNHLY and CDR2 FYNNEI. The CDR3 sequence is 12 residues long. V was cut by 5 bases and J by 9 bases, with 11 bases left in between. This CDR3 reads CASSLGFSEQFF. CDR3 sequence (DNA): TGTGCCAGCAGTCTAGGGTTTAGTGAGCAGTTCTTC.

In its sample, this clonotype was seen a few times. This chain's CDR3 is CAINGYRTAPLSTYNEQFF. DNA of the CDR3: TGTGCCATCAATGGGTATAGGACAGCCCCCCTGAGTACCTACAATGAGCAGTTCTTC. V usage is TRBV10-3 and J usage is TRBJ2-1; the D gene is possibly TRBD1 (6 bases). Germline V lookup: CDR1 ENHRY, CDR2 SYGVKD. This CDR3 is built from 19 residues. The V gene lost 7 bases and the J gene lost 2 bases, with 27 bases spanning the gap.

As regards this clonotype: Its ends do not fully match the called genes, so a read error is possible. J is TRBJ1-1 and V is TRBV6-5, with 8 bases aligning to TRBD1. Germline CDR1 MNHEY, CDR2 SVGAGI. The CDR3 loop spans 13 amino acids. CDR3 residues: CASRRTGISEAYF. CDR3 in DNA: TGTGCCAGCAGACGGACAGGGATATCTGAAGCTTACTTT.

This clonotype was found many times. V usage is TRBV7-3 and J usage is TRBJ2-3; TRBD2 matches at 8 bases. Unmatched junction bases numbered 9, after V lost 5 bases and J lost 11 bases. CDR3 size: 13 residues. Germline lookup yields CDR1 SGHTA and CDR2 FQGTGA. DNA of the CDR3: TGTGCCAGCAGCCCCCGCCGGGGGGGGGGGCAGTATTTT. It yields the protein CASSPRRGGGQYF. The full variable domain, rest sourced from reference TRBV7-3 and TRBJ2-3, is GAGVSQTPSNKVTEKGKYVELRCDPISGHTALYWYRQSLGQGPEFLIYFQGTGAADDSGLPNDRFFAVRPEGSVSTLKIQRTERGDSAVYLCASSPRRGGGQYFGPGTRLTVL.

A single count supports this clonotype. The rearrangement uses TRBV30 and TRBJ1-1; D may be TRBD1 (5 bases). V gave up 5 bases and J gave up 5 bases, with 15 bases separating them. Per germline, CDR1 GTSNPN and CDR2 SVGIG (reference sequence). CDR3 length: 13 residues. DNA for the CDR3: TGTGCCTGGTCCCGGGACCGGCGAACTGAAGCTTTCTTT. Its protein is CAWSRDRRTEAFF.

This rearrangement joins TRBV4-3 to TRBJ2-3; D call uncertain. Deletions cut 4 bases from V and 13 bases from J, with 24 bases between. This CDR3 is built from 15 residues. Germline assignment: CDR1 LGHNA and CDR2 YSLEER. CDR3 sequence reads: CASSPEVQAITLKYF. The CDR3 bases are TGCGCCAGCAGCCCTGAGGTCCAGGCTATTACCCTAAAGTATTTT.

The rearrangement joins TRBV6-6 to TRBJ1-2, with D unclear. V was clipped by 4 bases and J by 3 bases, with 9 bases between them. The CDR3 has 13 residues. Per the germline V gene, CDR1 is MNHNY and CDR2 is SVGAGI (reference sequence). This chain's CDR3 is CASSLGADYGYTF. CDR3 nucleotide sequence: TGTGCCAGCAGTTTAGGTGCTGACTATGGCTACACCTTC.

In its sample, this clonotype was seen a few times. V usage is TRBV3-1 and J usage is TRBJ1-2, with 7 bases matching TRBD1. CDR1 is LGHDT, CDR2 YNNKEL, per germline (reference sequence). V lost 4 bases to trimming and J lost 5 bases; unmatched junction nucleotides: 7. The CDR3 is 14 residues long. The CDR3 DNA sequence: TGTGCCAGCAGCCGACAGGGTATTGAGTATGGCTACACCTTC. It specifies CASSRQGIEYGYTF.

The table lists this clonotype with a few counts. The chain recombines TRBV24-1 with TRBJ1-1; D unclear. V was trimmed by 2 bases and J by 8 bases, leaving 8 bases between them. The germline V gene has CDR1 KGHDR and CDR2 SFDVKD. The CDR3 length is 12 residues. The CDR3 region has the DNA TGTGCCACCAGTGATTCAAGGCAAGAAGCTTTCTTT. Translated: CATSDSRQEAFF.

In this sample, this clonotype turned up a few times. The chain couples TRBV5-1 to TRBJ2-1; D might be TRBD1 (5 bases). Trimming took 4 bases from V and 7 from J, leaving 9 bases between them. The CDR3 is 12 residues long. Germline-derived CDR1 and CDR2 are SGHRS and YFSETQ. CDR3 nucleotide sequence: TGCGCCAGCAGCGGGGCAGGGAATGAGCAGTTCTTC. Residues: CASSGAGNEQFF.

The rearrangement links TRBV7-2 to TRBJ2-5; D remains ambiguous. Germline V gives CDR1 SGHTA, CDR2 FQGNSA. The CDR3 spans 16 residues. V lost 1 base, J lost 2 bases, and 14 bases lay in between. The CDR3 spells CASSLVGGTIQETQYF. The CDR3 DNA reads TGTGCCAGCAGCTTAGTCGGCGGAACGATACAAGAGACCCAGTACTTC.

This clonotype was counted a few times. The chain is built from TRBV12-3 or TRBV12-4 and TRBJ2-7; the D call may be TRBD1 or TRBD2 (5 bases each). The CDR3 covers 15 residues. V gave up 1 base and J gave up 3 bases, with 13 bases separating them. The CDR3 nucleotides read TGTGCCAGCAGTTTAGGAGGGGTAAAGGACTACGAGCAGTACTTC. This gives the protein CASSLGGVKDYEQYF.

V is TRBV5-1 and J is TRBJ1-2; D remains ambiguous. V was cut by 0 bases and J by 3 bases, with 12 bases left in between. CDR3 length equals 15 residues. Germline values: CDR1 SGHRS, CDR2 YFSETQ. In DNA form, the CDR3 reads TGCGCCAGCAGCTTGGAAGAGGGTCTTTACTATGGCTACACCTTC. This encodes CASSLEEGLYYGYTF.

J is TRBJ2-1 and V is TRBV5-1, with 10 bases identical to TRBD2. This CDR3 spans 17 amino acids. Germline V lookup: CDR1 SGHRS, CDR2 YFSETQ. V lost 0 bases, J lost 4 bases, and 7 bases stayed unmatched. As DNA, the CDR3 is TGCGCCAGCAGCTTGGCCCTAGCGGGGGAGGTTTACAATGAGCAGTTCTTC. Encoded protein: CASSLALAGEVYNEQFF. The variable domain in full, with the rest retrieved from reference TRBV5-1 and TRBJ2-1, is KAGVTQTPRYLIKTRGQQVTLSCSPISGHRSVSWYQQTPGQGLQFLFEYFSETQRNKGNFPGRFSGRQFSNSRSEMNVSTLELGDSALYLCASSLALAGEVYNEQFFGPGTRLTVL.

This clonotype was detected only a few times. This sequence joins TRBV5-5 and TRBJ2-3, with D unclear. Deletions cut 3 bases from V and 2 bases from J, with 16 bases between. Germline values: CDR1 SGHKS, CDR2 YYEKEE (reference sequence). The CDR3 consists of 16 residues. CDR3 region: CASSSRPLGLTDTQYF. CDR3 coding DNA: TGTGCCAGCAGCTCGCGGCCCTTGGGCCTCACAGATACGCAGTATTTT.